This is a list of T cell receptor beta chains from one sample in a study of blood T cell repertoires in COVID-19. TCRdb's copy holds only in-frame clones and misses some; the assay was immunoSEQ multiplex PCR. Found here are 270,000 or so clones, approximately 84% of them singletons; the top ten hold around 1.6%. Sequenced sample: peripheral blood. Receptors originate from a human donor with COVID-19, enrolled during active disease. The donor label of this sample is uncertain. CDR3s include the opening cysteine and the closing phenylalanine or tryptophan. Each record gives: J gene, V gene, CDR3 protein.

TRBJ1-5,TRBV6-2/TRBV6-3,CASSRGGRGNQPQHF
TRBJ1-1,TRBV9,CASSVGRGGTEAFF
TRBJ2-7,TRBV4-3,CASSQGLAAQGGYEQYF
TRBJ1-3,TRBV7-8,CASSFLTGVSGNTIYF
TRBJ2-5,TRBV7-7,CASSLGGGAWETQYF
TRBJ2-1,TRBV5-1,CASSPGLLSSYNEQFF
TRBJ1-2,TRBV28,CASSPGGGYGYTF
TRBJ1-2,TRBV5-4,CASSVDTVGYTF
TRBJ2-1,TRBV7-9,CASSRSSSVVDEQFF
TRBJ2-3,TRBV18,CASSPDSFTDTQYF
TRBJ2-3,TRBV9,CASSPNRQNTQYF
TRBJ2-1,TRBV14,CASSPLLAGPYNEQFF
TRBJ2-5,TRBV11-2,CASSLQFGLQETQYF
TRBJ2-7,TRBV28,CASSLFRGQFYEQYF
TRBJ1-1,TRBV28,CASSLQGWGTEAFF
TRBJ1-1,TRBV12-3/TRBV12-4,CASRATGGTEAFF
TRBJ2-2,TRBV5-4,CASSPDLSGSGELFF
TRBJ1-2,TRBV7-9,CASSLGQGGGYTF
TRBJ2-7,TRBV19,CASSFGQGYEQYF
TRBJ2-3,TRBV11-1,CASSLNRARVNTQYF
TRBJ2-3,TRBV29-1,CSARAGWNTDTQYF
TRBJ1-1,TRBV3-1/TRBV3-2,CASSQESRAGQGTEAFF
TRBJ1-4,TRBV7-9,CASSHPLMDRYNEKLFF
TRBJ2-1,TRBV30,CAWSVGLGDNEQFF
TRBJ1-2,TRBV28,CASSLTGRNYGYTF
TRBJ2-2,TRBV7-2,CASSLAGGYTGELFF
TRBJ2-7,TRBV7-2,CASSLDPPAEQYF
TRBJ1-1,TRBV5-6,CASSSGTATEAFF
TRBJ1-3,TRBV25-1,CASSLQGFSGNTIYF
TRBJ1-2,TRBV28,CASIDRLGYTF
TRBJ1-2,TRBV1,CTSSRIKRPYYGYTF
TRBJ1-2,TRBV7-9,CASTPLVEGYTF
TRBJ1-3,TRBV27,CASSPAGQGPNGNTIYF
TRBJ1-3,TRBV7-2,CASSLAGGSTIYF
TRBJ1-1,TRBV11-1,CASSRRRELNTEAFF
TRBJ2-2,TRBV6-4,CASSPGEDRGTGELFF
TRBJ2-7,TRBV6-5,CASTPRAGRSYEQYF
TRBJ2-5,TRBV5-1,CASSRQTGSQETQYF
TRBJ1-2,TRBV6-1,CASSEGETGRGYTF
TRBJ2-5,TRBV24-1,CATSDGDRLKETQYF
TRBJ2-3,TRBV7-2,CASSSQRTASTDTQYF